This T cell receptor beta chain was sequenced in a study of blood T cell repertoires in COVID-19. Background on the study: From the United States, Italy and Spain came samples of acute and convalescent COVID-19.

The germline V gene encodes CDR1 SGDLS and CDR2 YYNGEE. The CDR3 length is 13 residues. V was shortened by 4 bases and J by 4 bases, with 11 bases between the two germline ends. Sequencing used immunoSEQ multiplex PCR; TCRdb keeps in-frame clones, though not all of them. The sample contains about 190,000 clones, about 88% of which appear only once. The J gene is TRBJ2-5, the V gene TRBV9; tentatively, D is TRBD1 (6 bases). The clonotype was recovered from a man aged 35-49 years with active or convalescent COVID-19. Material for sequencing was peripheral blood. The chain's CDR3 is CASSPDSRETQYF. The CDR3 coding sequence is TGTGCCAGCAGCCCGGACAGCAGAGAGACCCAGTACTTC.